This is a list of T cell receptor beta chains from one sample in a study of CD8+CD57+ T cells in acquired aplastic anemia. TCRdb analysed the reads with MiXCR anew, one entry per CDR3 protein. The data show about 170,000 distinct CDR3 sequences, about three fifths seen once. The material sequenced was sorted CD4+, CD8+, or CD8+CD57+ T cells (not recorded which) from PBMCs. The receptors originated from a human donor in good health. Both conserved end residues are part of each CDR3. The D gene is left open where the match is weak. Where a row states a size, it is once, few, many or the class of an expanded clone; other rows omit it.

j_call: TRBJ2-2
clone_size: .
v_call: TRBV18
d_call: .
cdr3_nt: TGTGCCAGCTCACACCGGGGGAACACCGGGGAGCTGTTTTTT
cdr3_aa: CASSHRGNTGELFF

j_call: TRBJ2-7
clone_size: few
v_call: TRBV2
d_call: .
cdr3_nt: TGTGCCAGCAGTGAACGCTCAGTCTACGAGCAGTACTTC
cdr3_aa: CASSERSVYEQYF

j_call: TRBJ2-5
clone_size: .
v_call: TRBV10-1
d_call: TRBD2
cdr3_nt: TGCGCCAGCAGTGAGTCCTCTAGCGGGGGAACACTCCGGGAGACCCAGTACTTC
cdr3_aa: CASSESSSGGTLRETQYF

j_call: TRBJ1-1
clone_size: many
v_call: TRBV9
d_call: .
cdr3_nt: TGTGCCAGCAGCCCAACCATGAACACTGAAGCTTTCTTT
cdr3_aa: CASSPTMNTEAFF

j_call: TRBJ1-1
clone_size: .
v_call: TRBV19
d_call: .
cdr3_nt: TGTGCCAGTAGTATAGTCGGAAGGGGTGACACTGAAGCTTTCTTT
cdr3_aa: CASSIVGRGDTEAFF

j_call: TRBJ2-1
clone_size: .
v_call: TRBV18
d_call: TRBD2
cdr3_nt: TGTGCCAGCTCACTACTAGCGGGAGGGCACAATGAGCAGTTCTTC
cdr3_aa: CASSLLAGGHNEQFF

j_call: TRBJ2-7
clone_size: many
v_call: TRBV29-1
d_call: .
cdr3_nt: TGCAGCGTCCAAGGGCGGCCAGGGGACCCGAGCTCCTACGAGCAGTACTTC
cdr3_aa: CSVQGRPGDPSSYEQYF

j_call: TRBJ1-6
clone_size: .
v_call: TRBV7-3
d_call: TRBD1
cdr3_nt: TGTGCCAGCAGCTTGGACAGGGAGGCGGGTAATTCACCCCTCCACTTT
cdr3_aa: CASSLDREAGNSPLHF

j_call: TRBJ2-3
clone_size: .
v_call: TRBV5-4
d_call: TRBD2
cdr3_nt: TGTGCCAGCAGCTTAGTCGGGGGGGCCATGGGTACGCAGTATTTT
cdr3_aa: CASSLVGGAMGTQYF

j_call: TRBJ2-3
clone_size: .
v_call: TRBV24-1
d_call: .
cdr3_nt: TGTGCCACCAGTAGAGGGACGGGCACAGATACGCAGTATTTT
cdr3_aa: CATSRGTGTDTQYF

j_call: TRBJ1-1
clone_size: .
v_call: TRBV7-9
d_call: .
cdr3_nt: TGTGCCAGCAGCTTAGGGTGGGGGGATGCTGAAGCTTTCTTT
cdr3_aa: CASSLGWGDAEAFF

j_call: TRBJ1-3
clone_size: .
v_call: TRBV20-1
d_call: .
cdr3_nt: TGCAGTGCTAGGAACGGAAACACCATATATTTT
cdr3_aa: CSARNGNTIYF

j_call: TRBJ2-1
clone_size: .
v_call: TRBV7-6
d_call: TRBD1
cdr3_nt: TGTGCCAGCAGCTTAGAGGCGGGGACAGGCAATGAGCAGTTCTTC
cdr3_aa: CASSLEAGTGNEQFF

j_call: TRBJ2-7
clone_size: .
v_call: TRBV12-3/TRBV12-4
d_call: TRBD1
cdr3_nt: TGTGCCAGTAGGACAGGGGGCAACGAGCAGTACTTC
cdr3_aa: CASRTGGNEQYF

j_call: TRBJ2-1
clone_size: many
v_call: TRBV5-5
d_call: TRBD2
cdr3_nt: TGTGCCAGCAGCTTGTATCGGACTAGTTCCTACAATGAGCAGTTCTTC
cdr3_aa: CASSLYRTSSYNEQFF

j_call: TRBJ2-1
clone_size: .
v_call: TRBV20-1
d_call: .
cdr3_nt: TGCAGTGCTAGGGGGCCTAGCTCCTACAATGAGCAGTTCTTC
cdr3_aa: CSARGPSSYNEQFF

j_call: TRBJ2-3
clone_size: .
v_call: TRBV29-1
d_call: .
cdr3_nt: TGCAGCGCCGGTCGTCAGGGTGATACGCAGTATTTT
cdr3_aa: CSAGRQGDTQYF

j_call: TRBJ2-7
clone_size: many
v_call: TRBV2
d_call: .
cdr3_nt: TGTGCCAGCAGTGAATTGGGTACCGCGTTGCTAGAGCAGTACTTC
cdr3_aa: CASSELGTALLEQYF

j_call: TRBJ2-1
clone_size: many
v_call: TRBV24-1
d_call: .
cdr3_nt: TGTGCCACCAGTGAGTGGACTTTACATGAGCAGTTCTTC
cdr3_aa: CATSEWTLHEQFF

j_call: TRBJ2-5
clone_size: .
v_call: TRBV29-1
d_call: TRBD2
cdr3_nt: TGCAGCGGCGGGAGGGGGGAGGAGACCCAGTACTTC
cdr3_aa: CSGGRGEETQYF

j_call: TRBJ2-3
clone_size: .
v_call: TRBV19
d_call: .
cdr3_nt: TGTGCCAGTAGTATAGCCAGAGGGCGCACAGATACGCAGTATTTT
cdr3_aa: CASSIARGRTDTQYF

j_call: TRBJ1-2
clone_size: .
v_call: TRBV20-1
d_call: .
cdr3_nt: TGCAGTGCTATAGGGGGGGGCTATGGCTACACCTTC
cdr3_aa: CSAIGGGYGYTF

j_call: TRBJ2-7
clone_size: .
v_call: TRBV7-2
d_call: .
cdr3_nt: TGTGCCAGCAGCTTACGCGATTTCTACGAGCAGTACTTC
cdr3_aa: CASSLRDFYEQYF

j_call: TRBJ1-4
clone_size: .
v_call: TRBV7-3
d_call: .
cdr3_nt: TGTGCCAGCAGCTTAGCGGGGGCGGGTAATGAAAAACTGTTTTTT
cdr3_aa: CASSLAGAGNEKLFF

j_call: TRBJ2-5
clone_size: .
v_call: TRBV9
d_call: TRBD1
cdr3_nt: TGTGCCAGCAGCGCGGGACAGCGTCAAGAGACCCAGTACTTC
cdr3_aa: CASSAGQRQETQYF

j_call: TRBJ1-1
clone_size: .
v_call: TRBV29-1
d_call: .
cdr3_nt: TGCAGCGTTGAACACGGACTTGTTGAAGCTTTCTTT
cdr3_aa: CSVEHGLVEAFF

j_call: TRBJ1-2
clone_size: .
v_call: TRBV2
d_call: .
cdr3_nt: TGTGCCAGCAAGCAGGGATTAACTAACTATGGCTACACCTTC
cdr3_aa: CASKQGLTNYGYTF

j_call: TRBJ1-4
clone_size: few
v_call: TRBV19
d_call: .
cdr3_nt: TGTGCCAGTAGACGTAAACAGGGCGGCGAAAAACTGTTTTTT
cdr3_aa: CASRRKQGGEKLFF

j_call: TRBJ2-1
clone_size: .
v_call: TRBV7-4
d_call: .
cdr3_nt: TGTGCCAGCAGCAGGAATGAGCAGTTCTTC
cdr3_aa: CASSRNEQFF

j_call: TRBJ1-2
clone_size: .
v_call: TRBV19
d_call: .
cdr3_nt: TGTGCCAGTAGTACGGACAGAAACTATGGCTACACCTTC
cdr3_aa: CASSTDRNYGYTF